This is a list of T cell receptor beta chains from one sample in a study of T cell responses to AZD1222 COVID-19 vaccine. Only in-frame clones appear in the TCRdb table, and some are missing; sequencing was by immunoSEQ multiplex PCR. Seen here are roughly 160,000 clones, 85% to 95% observed once, and the top ten hold about 0.9%. This sample comprised peripheral blood, obtained on day 0 of AZD1222 vaccination. The receptors shown here come from an adult in good health. Both conserved end residues are part of each CDR3. Each record gives: V gene, D gene, CDR3 length, clone size, J gene, CDR3 DNA, CDR3 protein. D genes are given only for firm matches. A clone size is listed for some rows: how often the clone was seen (once, few, many), or a class if it is expanded.

TRBV5-5	TRBD1	13	.	TRBJ1-1	TGTGCCAGCAGCCTTGGACAGGGCGCTGAAGCTTTCTTT	CASSLGQGAEAFF
TRBV10-3	TRBD2	17	.	TRBJ2-1	TGTGCCATCAGTGAAGTTTCCAGCGGGGGGGCCAGGGATGAGCAGTTCTTC	CAISEVSSGGARDEQFF
TRBV10-3	TRBD1	12	.	TRBJ2-7	TGTGCCATCAGTGAGCAGGGGGTCGAGCAGTACTTC	CAISEQGVEQYF
TRBV19	.	15	.	TRBJ1-1	TGTGCCAGTAGGCCGCCAGGGTATATCAACACTGAAGCTTTCTTT	CASRPPGYINTEAFF
TRBV10-3	.	18	.	TRBJ2-7	TGTGCCACCGCTGAGAGGGCAGGGAAAGGAGGAAACATCTACGAGCAGTACTTC	CATAERAGKGGNIYEQYF
TRBV18	.	14	.	TRBJ1-1	TGTGCCAGCTCCTCAAAGCAGGAATCCACTGAAGCTTTCTTT	CASSSKQESTEAFF
TRBV4-1	.	15	.	TRBJ1-5	TGCGCCAGCAGCCATACCGGGGTCGGCAATCAGCCCCAGCATTTT	CASSHTGVGNQPQHF
TRBV28	.	14	.	TRBJ1-4	TGTGCCAGCAGTTTCGGTAGCCTTTTGGGGGAACTGTTTTTT	CASSFGSLLGELFF
TRBV2	TRBD1	14	.	TRBJ1-5	TGTGCCAGCAGCCCGGACAGGGACTATCAGCCCCAGCATTTT	CASSPDRDYQPQHF
TRBV2	TRBD2	15	.	TRBJ2-1	TGTGCCAGCAGTGGGGCTAGCTTAGGGAGGGGTGAGCAGTTCTTC	CASSGASLGRGEQFF
TRBV5-4	TRBD2	16	.	TRBJ2-1	TGTGCCAGCAGCTTGGGCGGACTAGCGGGGGACAATGAGCAGTTCTTC	CASSLGGLAGDNEQFF
TRBV10-3	.	16	once	TRBJ1-2	TGTGCCATCAGTGATTCACACAGACGCCTTAACTATGGCTACACCTTC	CAISDSHRRLNYGYTF
TRBV2	.	8	.	TRBJ2-7	TGTGCCAGCGGGGGCGAATACTTC	CASGGEYF
TRBV5-1	TRBD1	15	.	TRBJ2-7	TGCGCCAGCAGCTTTGGACAGGGAACTTCCTACGAGCAGTACTTC	CASSFGQGTSYEQYF
TRBV28	.	13	.	TRBJ2-7	TGTGCCAGCAGTACCCCGGGTACGGGAGAGCAGTACTTC	CASSTPGTGEQYF
TRBV9	TRBD1	15	.	TRBJ1-6	TGTGCCAGCAGCATCGGGACAGGGGCGGGGTCACCCCTCCACTTT	CASSIGTGAGSPLHF
TRBV11-2	TRBD1	14	.	TRBJ1-6	TGTGCCAGCAGCCGACAGGGGTCTTTCTCACCCCTCCACTTT	CASSRQGSFSPLHF
TRBV27	.	14	once	TRBJ1-2	TGTGCCAGCAGTTTAGCAGGGGTGGACTATGGCTACACCTTC	CASSLAGVDYGYTF
TRBV5-1	.	15	.	TRBJ2-1	TGCGCCAGCAGCGTCTCTGGACAGCCCTACAATGAGCAGTTCTTC	CASSVSGQPYNEQFF
TRBV29-1	.	12	.	TRBJ2-5	TGCAGCGCCGGGCGGCAACAAGAGACCCAGTACTTC	CSAGRQQETQYF
TRBV14	.	15	.	TRBJ1-2	TGTGCCAGCAGCTTCGGGGGGAAGAGAGACTATGGCTACACCTTC	CASSFGGKRDYGYTF
TRBV27	.	13	.	TRBJ2-3	TGTGCCAGCAGTTTATCTTTCCAGGATACGCAGTATTTT	CASSLSFQDTQYF
TRBV9	.	14	.	TRBJ1-4	TGTGCCAGCAGCCCCGGGGGGACTAATGAAAAACTGTTTTTT	CASSPGGTNEKLFF
TRBV10-3	.	13	.	TRBJ1-1	TGTGCCATCAGAACTCCGGGGAACACTGAAGCTTTCTTT	CAIRTPGNTEAFF
TRBV7-2	.	15	.	TRBJ1-1	TGTGCCAGCAACCCTGGTTTGGGGGAGTACACTGAAGCTTTCTTT	CASNPGLGEYTEAFF
TRBV5-4	.	13	.	TRBJ2-2	TGTGCCAGCAGCTTGGGGTTGACCGGGGAGCTGTTTTTT	CASSLGLTGELFF
TRBV5-4	TRBD1	14	.	TRBJ1-1	TGTGCCAGCAGCGTTGGACAGGGAAACACTGAAGCTTTCTTT	CASSVGQGNTEAFF
TRBV6-5	TRBD1	14	.	TRBJ1-1	TGTGCCAGCAGTTTATACAGGGGCCACACTGAAGCTTTCTTT	CASSLYRGHTEAFF
TRBV5-1	TRBD1	14	.	TRBJ1-2	TGCGCCAGCAGCTCGGACAGGGTAAACTATGGCTACACCTTC	CASSSDRVNYGYTF
TRBV4-1	TRBD2	16	.	TRBJ2-7	TGCGCCGGACTCCTCCTTAGCGGGGGGCCTTCCTACGAGCAGTACTTC	CAGLLLSGGPSYEQYF
TRBV9	.	14	.	TRBJ1-2	TGTGCCAGCACCCCCCCAATCGGCTCCTATGGCTACACCTTC	CASTPPIGSYGYTF
TRBV27	.	11	.	TRBJ1-4	TGTGCCACCGGCCGGCAAGAAAAACTGTTTTTT	CATGRQEKLFF
TRBV12-3/TRBV12-4	.	13	.	TRBJ1-2	TGTGCCAGCAGTTTTAGCTCTAACTATGGCTACACCTTC	CASSFSSNYGYTF
TRBV2	.	16	.	TRBJ1-6	TGTGCCAGCAGTCCCCGGGACCCCGGCGGCAATTCACCCCTCCACTTT	CASSPRDPGGNSPLHF
TRBV9	.	14	.	TRBJ1-1	TGTGCCAGCAGCGGCGATGGAGTGAACACTGAAGCTTTCTTT	CASSGDGVNTEAFF
TRBV2	TRBD1	14	.	TRBJ1-1	TGTGCCAGCGTTAGACAGGGCCGGAGCACTGAAGCTTTCTTT	CASVRQGRSTEAFF
TRBV19	.	12	.	TRBJ2-7	TGTGCCAGTAGTATTCCCGGCTACGAGCAGTACTTC	CASSIPGYEQYF
TRBV2	.	13	medium-sized	TRBJ2-5	TGTGCCAGCAGTGGAGGTAGCACCCAGACCCAGTACTTC	CASSGGSTQTQYF
TRBV20-1	TRBD2	19	.	TRBJ2-6	TGCAGTGCTAGTCGTCGGGGGGATCCTACAGTCTCTGGGGCCAACGTCCTGACTTTC	CSASRRGDPTVSGANVLTF